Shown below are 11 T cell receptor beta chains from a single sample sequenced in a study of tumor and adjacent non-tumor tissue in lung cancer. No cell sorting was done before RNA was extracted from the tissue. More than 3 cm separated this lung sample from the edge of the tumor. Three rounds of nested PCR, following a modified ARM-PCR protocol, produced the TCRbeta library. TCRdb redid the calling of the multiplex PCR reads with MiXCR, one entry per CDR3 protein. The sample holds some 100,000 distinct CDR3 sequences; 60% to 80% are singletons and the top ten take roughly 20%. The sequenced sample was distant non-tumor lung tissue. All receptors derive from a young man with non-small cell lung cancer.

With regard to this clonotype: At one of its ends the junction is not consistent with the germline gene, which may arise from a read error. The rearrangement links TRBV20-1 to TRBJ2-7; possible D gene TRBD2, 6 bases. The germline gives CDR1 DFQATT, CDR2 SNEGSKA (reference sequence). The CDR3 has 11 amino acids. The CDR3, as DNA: TGCGGTGCTCAGGGAGGCTACGAGCAGTACTTC. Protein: CGAQGGYEQYF.

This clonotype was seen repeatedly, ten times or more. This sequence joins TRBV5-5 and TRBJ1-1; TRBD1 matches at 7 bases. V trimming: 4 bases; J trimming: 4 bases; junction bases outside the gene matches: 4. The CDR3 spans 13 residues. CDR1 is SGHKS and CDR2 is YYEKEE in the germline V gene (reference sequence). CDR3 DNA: TGTGCCAGCAGCATTACAGGGGTCACTGAAGCTTTCTTT. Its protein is CASSITGVTEAFF.

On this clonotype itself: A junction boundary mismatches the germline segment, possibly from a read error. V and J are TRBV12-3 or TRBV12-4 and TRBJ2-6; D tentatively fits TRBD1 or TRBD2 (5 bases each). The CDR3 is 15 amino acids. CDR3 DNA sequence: TGTGCCAGCAGTTTCCGGGGAAGAGGGGCCGACGTCCTGACTTTC. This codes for CASSFRGRGADVLTF.

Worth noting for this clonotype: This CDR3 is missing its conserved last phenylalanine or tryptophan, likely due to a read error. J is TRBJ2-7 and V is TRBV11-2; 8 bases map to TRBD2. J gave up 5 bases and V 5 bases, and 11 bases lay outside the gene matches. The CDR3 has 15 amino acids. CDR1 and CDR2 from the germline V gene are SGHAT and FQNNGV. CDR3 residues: CASSTPGTRHHEQYL. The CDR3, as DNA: TGTGCCAGCAGCACCCCCGGGACTAGGCATCACGAGCAGTACCTC.

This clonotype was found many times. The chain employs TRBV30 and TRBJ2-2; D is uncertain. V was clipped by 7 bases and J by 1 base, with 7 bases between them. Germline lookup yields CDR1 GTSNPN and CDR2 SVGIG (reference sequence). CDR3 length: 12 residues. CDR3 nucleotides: TGTGCCTCCTTAGGGAACACCGGGGAGCTGTTTTTT. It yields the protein CASLGNTGELFF.

Written as DNA, the CDR3 is TGCAGTGCTAGAGCGGCTGGTTGGGGGGCCAAGAACGTTCAGTACTTC. This encodes CSARAAGWGAKNVQYF. This rearrangement joins TRBV20-1 to TRBJ2-4; either TRBD1 or TRBD2 may fit D (6 bases each). The CDR3 has 16 amino acids. Germline V CDR1 and CDR2: DFQATT, SNEGSKA (reference sequence). Trimming pared 1 base from V and 11 bases from J, leaving 24 bases between.

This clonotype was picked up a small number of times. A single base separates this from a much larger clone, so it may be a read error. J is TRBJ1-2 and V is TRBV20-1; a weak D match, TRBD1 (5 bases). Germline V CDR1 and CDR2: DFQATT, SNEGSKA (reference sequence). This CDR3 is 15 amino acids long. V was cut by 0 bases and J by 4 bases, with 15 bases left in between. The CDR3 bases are TGCAGTGCTAGAGATCGGGGCGCAGCATCCTATGGCTACACCTTC. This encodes CSARDRGAASYGYTF.

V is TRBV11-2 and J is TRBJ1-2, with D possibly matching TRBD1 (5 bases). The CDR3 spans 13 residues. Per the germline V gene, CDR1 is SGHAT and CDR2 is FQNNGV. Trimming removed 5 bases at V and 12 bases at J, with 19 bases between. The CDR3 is CASSAGIGEGNTF. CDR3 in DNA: TGTGCCAGCAGCGCGGGGATAGGGGAAGGCAACACCTTC.

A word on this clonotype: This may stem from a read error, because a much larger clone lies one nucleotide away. CDR3 nucleotides: TGCAGTGCTAGGTCAGGACTGGACACTGAAGCTTTCTTT. Residues: CSARSGLDTEAFF. V usage is TRBV20-1 and J usage is TRBJ1-1; D not certain. The CDR3 is 13 amino acids. Trimming removed 3 bases from V and 3 bases from J, with 11 bases in between. The germline gives CDR1 DFQATT, CDR2 SNEGSKA (reference sequence).

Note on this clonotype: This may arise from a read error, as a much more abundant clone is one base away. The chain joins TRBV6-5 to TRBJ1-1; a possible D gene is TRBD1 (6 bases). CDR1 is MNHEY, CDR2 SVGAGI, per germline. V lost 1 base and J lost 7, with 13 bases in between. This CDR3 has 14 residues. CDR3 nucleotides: TGTGCCAGCAGTTACTTACAGGGTGGGATTGAAGCTTTCTTT. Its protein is CASSYLQGGIEAFF.

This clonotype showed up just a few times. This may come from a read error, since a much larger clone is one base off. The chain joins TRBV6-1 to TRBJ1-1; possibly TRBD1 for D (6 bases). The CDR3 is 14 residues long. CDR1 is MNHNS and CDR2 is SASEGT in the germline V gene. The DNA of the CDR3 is TGTGCCAGCAGTGAATTTCTAGGGGACACTGAAGTTTTCTTT. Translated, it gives CASSEFLGDTEVFF.